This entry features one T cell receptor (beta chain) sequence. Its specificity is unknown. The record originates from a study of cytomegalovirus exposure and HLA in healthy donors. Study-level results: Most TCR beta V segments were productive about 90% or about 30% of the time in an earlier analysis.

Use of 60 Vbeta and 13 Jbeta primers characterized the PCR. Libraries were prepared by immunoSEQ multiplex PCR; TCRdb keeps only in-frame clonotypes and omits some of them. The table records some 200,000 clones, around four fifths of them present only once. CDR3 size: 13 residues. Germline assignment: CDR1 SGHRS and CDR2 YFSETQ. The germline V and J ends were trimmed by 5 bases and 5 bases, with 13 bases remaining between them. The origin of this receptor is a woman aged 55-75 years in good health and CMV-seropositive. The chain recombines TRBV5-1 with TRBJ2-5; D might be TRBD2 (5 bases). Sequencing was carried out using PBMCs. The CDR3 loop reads CASSFSGMETQYF. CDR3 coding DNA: TGCGCCAGCAGTTTTTCCGGGATGGAGACCCAGTACTTC.